The 9 T cell receptor beta chains below all came from one sample that was sequenced in a study of T cells in Graves' hyperthyroidism and ophthalmopathy. RNA transcripts were the template for amplifying TCR beta CDR3 regions. A set of HTBI primers served as the primers for a first-round RT-PCR of the TCR CDR3. MiXCR was run by TCRdb on the multiplex PCR reads, yielding one entry per CDR3 protein. The sample yields 700,000 or so distinct CDR3 sequences, about 17% seen once. Sequenced input: blood. Receptor source: a man younger than 30 with Graves' hyperthyroidism.

The V and J genes are TRBV5-8 and TRBJ2-4, with TRBD1 identical over 8 bases. Germline V gene data show CDR1 as SGHTS and CDR2 as YDEGEE. The V gene end was trimmed by 5 bases and the J gene end by 7 bases; junction bases not matched to a gene: 5. This CDR3 contains 13 residues. The CDR3 DNA sequence: TGTGCCAGCAGTTGGGACAGGATTAACATTCAGTACTTC. Amino acid sequence: CASSWDRINIQYF.

V and J are TRBV27 and TRBJ2-7, with D uncertain. The CDR3 is 11 residues long. CDR1 is MNHEY and CDR2 is SMNVEV in the germline V gene (reference sequence). V gave up 6 bases and J gave up 6 bases, with 9 bases separating them. For the CDR3, the DNA is TGTGCCAGCAGCGCGGACGGCGAGCAGTACTTC. Translated, it gives CASSADGEQYF.

This clonotype was seen a handful of times. The rearrangement uses TRBV7-3 and TRBJ2-7; 8 positions agree with TRBD2. CDR1 and CDR2 from the germline V gene are SGHTA and FQGTGA. The CDR3 is 15 amino acids. Germline trimming cut 5 bases from V and 1 base from J; bases unmatched to any gene: 7. CDR3 region: CASSAASGPSYEQYF. For the CDR3, the DNA is TGTGCCAGCAGCGCCGCTAGCGGGCCTTCCTACGAGCAGTACTTC.

At least ten counts were recorded for this clonotype. V gene TRBV20-1 combines with J gene TRBJ2-7; D ambiguous. The germline V gene has CDR1 DFQATT and CDR2 SNEGSKA (reference sequence). The CDR3 is made up of 12 amino acids. The germline V and J ends were trimmed by 0 bases and 3 bases, with 6 bases remaining between them. The chain's CDR3 is CSARDLSYEQYF. The CDR3 DNA follows: TGCAGTGCTAGAGACCTGAGCTACGAGCAGTACTTC.

The chain joins TRBV5-1 to TRBJ1-6; 8 nucleotides line up with TRBD1. The J segment lost 11 bases and the V segment lost 2 bases, leaving 12 bases of the junction unmatched. Germline values: CDR1 SGHRS, CDR2 YFSETQ. CDR3 length: 16 amino acids. The CDR3 DNA reads as TGCGCCAGCAGCTTAAGAAACAGGGGGTTAAAGGCACCCCTCCACTTT. Translated, it gives CASSLRNRGLKAPLHF.

This clonotype was counted ten times or more. The chain links TRBV12-3 or TRBV12-4 to TRBJ2-3; a possible D gene is TRBD2 (6 bases). The length of the CDR3 is 15 residues. Trimming took 4 bases from V and 2 from J, leaving 13 bases between them. In DNA form, the CDR3 reads TGTGCCAGCAGTTGGGACTGGAGTAACACAGATACGCAGTATTTT. Its protein product is CASSWDWSNTDTQYF.

V is TRBV28 and J is TRBJ2-3; TRBD2 matches 10 bases. The germline V gene encodes CDR1 MDHEN and CDR2 SYDVKM. The J segment lost 4 bases and the V segment lost 10 bases, leaving 11 bases of the junction unmatched. There are 15 residues in the CDR3. In DNA, the CDR3 is TGTGCCACCAGCGCACTAGCGGGGTCCCCAGATACGCAGTATTTT. Translating it yields CATSALAGSPDTQYF.

This clonotype was picked up many times. The rearrangement uses TRBV2 and TRBJ2-7; TRBD1 aligns across 11 bases. CDR1 is SNHLY, CDR2 FYNNEI, per germline. The CDR3 covers 15 residues. The V gene end was trimmed by 6 bases and the J gene end by 4 bases; junction bases not matched to a gene: 8. The CDR3 loop is CASRPGTGGLYEQYF. CDR3 bases: TGTGCCAGCAGGCCCGGGACAGGGGGGTTATACGAGCAGTACTTC.

This clonotype showed up just a few times. This chain uses TRBV4-3 with TRBJ2-1; tentatively, D is TRBD1 (6 bases). Germline CDR1 LGHNA, CDR2 YSLEER. The V and J ends lost 4 bases and 6 bases respectively, with 10 bases between them. This CDR3 comprises 13 residues. The CDR3 spells CASSREGGNEQFF. The CDR3, as DNA: TGCGCCAGCAGCCGAGAAGGGGGCAATGAGCAGTTCTTC.